This TCR beta chain was sequenced in a study of blood T cells in healthy people across ages. V was clipped by 2 bases and J by 4 bases, with 11 bases between them. The germline CDR1 and CDR2 sequences are MNHNY and SVGAGI (reference sequence). This CDR3 has 15 amino acids. Through a sample-barcoded 5' primer and a J-beta primer mix, a second PCR was run for about 6 to 11 cycles. MiXCR, applied by TCRdb to the 5' RACE reads, yields one record per CDR3 protein. The data show about a million distinct CDR3 sequences, under 40% seen once. Every sample yielded at least 6.5 million isolated PBMCs. This clonotype was obtained from a man in his late teens or twenties in good health. J is TRBJ1-4 and V is TRBV6-6; D is ambiguous. Source material: blood. The CDR3 spells CASSYTVPSNEKLFF. CDR3 sequence (DNA): TGTGCCAGCAGTTACACCGTTCCGAGTAATGAAAAACTGTTTTTT.